The 23 T cell receptor beta chains below all came from one sample that was sequenced in a study of blood T cell repertoires in COVID-19. The repertoire was sequenced with immunoSEQ multiplex PCR; TCRdb's copy has only in-frame clones and lacks some. Of about 250,000 clones in the sample, roughly 82% are singletons; the top ten hold 4% to 5%. The sample consisted of peripheral blood. The receptors shown here come from a woman in her 70s with acute or convalescent COVID-19.

This clone was seen many times. This chain links TRBV7-2 with TRBJ2-3; D is ambiguous. This CDR3 comprises 14 residues. The V gene lost 3 bases and the J gene lost 2 bases, with 9 bases spanning the gap. Germline V gives CDR1 SGHTA, CDR2 FQGNSA. CDR3 protein: CASSFPPLTDTQYF. Here the CDR3 DNA reads TGTGCCAGCAGCTTCCCCCCACTCACAGATACGCAGTATTTT.

This chain connects TRBV5-4 to TRBJ1-4; TRBD1 agrees at 7 bases. Per the germline V gene, CDR1 is SGHNT and CDR2 is YYREEE (reference sequence). The V segment lost 3 bases and the J segment 5 bases; nucleotides outside the gene matches: 4. This CDR3 spans 14 amino acids. CDR3 residues: CASSSDRMNEKLFF. CDR3 sequence (DNA): TGTGCCAGCAGCTCGGACAGGATGAATGAAAAACTGTTTTTT.

This clone was counted a single time. The V and J genes are TRBV19 and TRBJ1-2, with 11 bases matching TRBD1. V lost 4 bases, J lost 4 bases, and 11 bases stayed unmatched. The germline gives CDR1 LNHDA, CDR2 SQIVND (reference sequence). The CDR3 loop spans 17 amino acids. CDR3 nucleotides: TGTGCCAGTAGTACCCGCTTCGGACAGGGGGCTAGCTATGGCTACACCTTC. This codes for CASSTRFGQGASYGYTF.

The V call is TRBV7-8, the J call TRBJ1-1; 7 bases fit TRBD1. V dropped 5 bases and J dropped 7; count of bases not matched to a gene: 7. Per the germline V gene, CDR1 is SGHVS and CDR2 is FQNEAQ. The CDR3 loop spans 13 amino acids. This CDR3 is CASSQLRDSEAFF. CDR3 in DNA: TGTGCCAGCAGCCAACTGAGGGACAGTGAAGCTTTCTTT.

V is TRBV28 and J is TRBJ1-5; 8 bases agree with TRBD1. V shed 5 bases, J shed 5 bases, and the junction held 8 bases outside the gene matches. Germline CDR1 and CDR2: MDHEN and SYDVKM. This CDR3 comprises 15 residues. CDR3: CASSLARTGYQPQHF. CDR3 sequence (DNA): TGTGCCAGCAGTCTAGCTCGGACAGGGTATCAGCCCCAGCATTTT.

V usage is TRBV10-1 and J usage is TRBJ2-1, with 7 bases aligning to TRBD2. The CDR3 length is 14 residues. Germline CDR1 and CDR2: WNHNN and SYGVQD (reference sequence). After removal of 3 bases from V and 5 bases from J, the junction contained 4 bases not matched to a gene. The CDR3 DNA reads TGCGCCAGCAGTGAAACTAGCGTTGACAATGAGCAGTTCTTC. Translating it yields CASSETSVDNEQFF.

The chain recombines TRBV11-3 with TRBJ1-1; a possible D gene is TRBD1 (5 bases). The length of the CDR3 is 14 residues. CDR1 SGHNT and CDR2 YENEEA come from the germline V gene. Trimming removed 0 bases at V and 6 bases at J, with 11 bases between. DNA for the CDR3: TGTGCCAGCAGCTTAGATCCGGACACCTCTGAAGCTTTCTTT. It codes for CASSLDPDTSEAFF.

The chain uses TRBV28 and TRBJ2-3, with 9 bases fitting TRBD2. The CDR3 consists of 19 residues. The V and J ends lost 2 bases and 2 bases, in that order; junction bases with no gene match: 14. Germline loops: CDR1 MDHEN, CDR2 SYDVKM. The CDR3 loop is CASSLRGLRVAGVTDTQYF. DNA of the CDR3: TGTGCCAGCAGTTTAAGGGGCCTTCGTGTAGCGGGGGTCACAGATACGCAGTATTTT.

The chain uses TRBV18 and TRBJ1-2, with 8 bases identical to TRBD1. This CDR3 is 16 amino acids long. The V gene's germline CDR1 is KGHSH and CDR2 LQKENI. The ends lost 6 bases at V and 1 base at J; junction bases unmatched: 10. CDR3 loop: CASSLRQGTDNYGYTF. In DNA form, the CDR3 reads TGTGCCAGCTCCCTTCGACAGGGGACAGATAACTATGGCTACACCTTC.

J is TRBJ1-1 and V is TRBV25-1, with D unclear. Trimming pared 3 bases from V and 5 bases from J, leaving 10 bases between. The length of the CDR3 is 13 residues. CDR1 is MGHDK, CDR2 SYGVNS, per germline. This CDR3 is CASSEEVGTEAFF. The CDR3 DNA is TGTGCCAGCAGTGAGGAGGTGGGGACTGAAGCTTTCTTT. The variable domain in full, with the rest retrieved from reference TRBV25-1 and TRBJ1-1, is EADIYQTPRYLVIGTGKKITLECSQTMGHDKMYWYQQDPGMELHLIHYSYGVNSTEKGDLSSESTVSRIRTEHFPLTLESARPSHTSQYLCASSEEVGTEAFFGQGTRLTVV.

This clone was counted a single time. This sequence joins TRBV18 and TRBJ2-7; TRBD2 matches 7 bases. CDR1 and CDR2 from the germline V gene are KGHSH and LQKENI. With V trimmed by 1 base and J by 3 bases, 3 bases remained unmatched. CDR3 size: 14 residues. The CDR3 region is CASSPQRDGYEQYF. The CDR3 coding sequence is TGTGCCAGCTCACCACAGCGGGACGGCTACGAGCAGTACTTC.

The table lists this clone with a count of one. V and J are TRBV18 and TRBJ2-5; TRBD2 might be the D (6 bases). Germline assignment: CDR1 KGHSH and CDR2 LQKENI. The CDR3 covers 14 residues. V was pared by 3 bases and J by 5 bases, with 13 bases between. Written as DNA, the CDR3 is TGTGCCAGCTCACCTTCGGGAGCAAGCGAGACCCAGTACTTC. Its protein product is CASSPSGASETQYF.

The count of this clone is one. The rearrangement joins TRBV6-2 or TRBV6-3 to TRBJ2-7, with TRBD2 as a possible D gene (7 bases). The CDR3 is 17 residues long. The V end lost 0 bases, the J end lost 5 bases, and 20 bases lay between the germline ends. Germline CDR1 is MNHEY and CDR2 is SVGEGT. As DNA, the CDR3 is TGTGCCAGCAGTTACTCGAAGGGAGGGGGAAGTCTCAACGAGCAGTACTTC. It specifies CASSYSKGGGSLNEQYF.

The chain carries TRBV30 and TRBJ1-6; D is possibly TRBD1 (5 bases). CDR1 and CDR2 (germline): GTSNPN, SVGIG (reference sequence). CDR3 size: 14 residues. V dropped 4 bases and J dropped 9 bases, with 16 bases sitting between them. The CDR3 region is CAWKNPGHSSPLHF. CDR3 in DNA: TGTGCCTGGAAGAACCCAGGGCACTCTTCACCCCTCCACTTT.

The V call is TRBV7-2, the J call TRBJ1-1; D might be TRBD1 (6 bases). The CDR3 length is 14 residues. Per the germline V gene, CDR1 is SGHTA and CDR2 is FQGNSA. Deletions cut 5 bases from V and 0 bases from J, with 10 bases between. The chain's CDR3 is CASSLGTLNTEAFF. The CDR3 coding sequence is TGTGCCAGCAGCCTCGGGACACTGAACACTGAAGCTTTCTTT.

Only one count was recorded for this clone. This chain joins TRBV7-2 and TRBJ1-5; 7 bases are a match to TRBD1. Trimming at V came to 2 bases and at J to 7 bases, leaving 5 bases not matched to a gene. The V gene's germline CDR1 is SGHTA and CDR2 FQGNSA. The CDR3 extends over 14 amino acids. CDR3 protein: CASSLRQGEQPQHF. The CDR3 nucleotides are TGTGCCAGCAGCTTACGGCAGGGGGAACAGCCCCAGCATTTT.

The rearrangement joins TRBV3-1 (or the pseudogene TRBV3-2) to TRBJ1-3; perhaps TRBD1 as D (5 bases). With 0 bases removed from V and 2 bases from J, the gap between germline ends came to 11 bases. Germline V lookup: CDR1 LGHDT, CDR2 YNNKEL (reference sequence). This CDR3 contains 16 residues. CDR3 in DNA: TGTGCCAGCAGCCAAGATTATTGGGGGGCTGGAAACACCATATATTTT. This codes for CASSQDYWGAGNTIYF.

The chain combines TRBV10-1 with TRBJ2-3; 8 bases agree with TRBD2. CDR3 size: 17 residues. After removal of 3 bases from V and 0 bases from J, the junction contained 8 bases not matched to a gene. CDR1 is WNHNN and CDR2 is SYGVQD in the germline V gene (reference sequence). The CDR3 DNA reads TGCGCCAGCAGTGATCCGGGACTAGTGGGGAGCACAGATACGCAGTATTTT. It encodes CASSDPGLVGSTDTQYF.

This clone was observed once. The chain carries TRBV24-1 and TRBJ1-2; 8 nucleotides line up with TRBD1. CDR3 length: 14 residues. CDR1 KGHDR and CDR2 SFDVKD come from the germline V gene. V dropped 4 bases and J dropped 8; count of bases not matched to a gene: 8. The DNA of the CDR3 is TGTGCCACCAGTGAGCCGGGACAGGCCTCCGGCTACACCTTC. Its translation: CATSEPGQASGYTF.

DNA of the CDR3: TGTGCCAGCAGCCGGACTAGCGGGGGGTTTTCGGCAGATACGCAGTATTTT. Translated: CASSRTSGGFSADTQYF. The chain has TRBV7-9 and TRBJ2-3, with 14 bases matching TRBD2. The V segment lost 5 bases and the J segment 4 bases; nucleotides outside the gene matches: 8. The CDR3 has 17 amino acids. Per germline, CDR1 SEHNR and CDR2 FQNEAQ (reference sequence).

The CDR3 bases are TGTGCCAGTAGTCCCCAAGACAGGACAACTAATGAAAAACTGTTTTTT. It yields the protein CASSPQDRTTNEKLFF. This chain uses TRBV19 with TRBJ1-4; possible D gene TRBD1, 6 bases. The V and J ends lost 5 bases and 0 bases respectively, with 13 bases between them. Germline-derived CDR1 and CDR2 are LNHDA and SQIVND (reference sequence). The length of the CDR3 is 16 residues.

The chain uses TRBV28 and TRBJ1-5; D unresolved. Germline CDR1 is MDHEN and CDR2 is SYDVKM. The CDR3 contains 16 residues. The V gene lost 7 bases and the J gene lost 3 bases, with 19 bases spanning the gap. This CDR3 is CASTKMHGLLNQPQHF. CDR3 DNA sequence: TGTGCCAGCACCAAGATGCACGGTCTACTCAATCAGCCCCAGCATTTT.

This clone appeared once. The chain has TRBV12-3 or TRBV12-4 and TRBJ1-2; TRBD1 might be the D (5 bases). V lost 4 bases to trimming and J lost 4 bases, with 10 bases between them. The CDR3 spans 13 residues. Written as DNA, the CDR3 is TGTGCCAGCAGTTCTGACAGCGCCTATGGCTACACCTTC. It is translated as CASSSDSAYGYTF.